This T cell receptor (beta chain) emerged from a study of CD8 T cells in Susac syndrome (dated by TCRdb to about 2019). For context, the study as a whole: Of the Susac syndrome patients who were sequenced, eight or nine were in clinical remission while five or six had clinically active disease. At the time of blood withdrawal, Susac syndrome patients were either therapy-naive, taking corticosteroids (with some also receiving IVIg), or on IVIg alone. Repertoire sequencing was used to test whether CD8+ T cell activation and differentiation in Susac syndrome was antigen driven. What the authors observed across the whole study: In the CD4+ T cell repertoire of Susac syndrome patients, clonal expansion was not detected. The number of individuals in the TCR sequencing and HLA analysis was recognized as being relatively small.

RNA was extracted with the RNeasy kit and roughly 0.5 to 1 ug was reverse transcribed using random hexamers. TCR beta CDR3 regions were amplified with the immunoSEQ multiplex PCR assay covering 54 Vbeta and 13 Jbeta segments. PCR amplification bias was corrected using a synthetic template baseline for primer optimization and computational correction. As for the authors' bioinformatics: Only productive sequences were kept, with reads annotated to V, D and J genes according to IMGT and analyzed in immunoSEQ Analyzer. Clonality was computed as one minus Shannon entropy normalized by log2 of the number of productive unique sequences. For each patient and control, public and private clones were evaluated among the 100 most prevalent clones. A clone was defined as Susac-specific if it was absent from the healthy and MS cohorts, from more than 850 published viral clones and from other ImmuneACCESS disease sequences. TCRdb reworked the public reads: Q25 trimming with fastp, MiXCR clone assembly, productive beta chains retained. One record per CDR3 amino acid sequence lists the most common genes and DNA. These V and J calls rely on TCRdb rather than the paper's analysis. The sample table holds about 150,000 distinct CDR3 sequences, of which about 95% were seen once. About 0.16% of the sample lies in the top ten.

The CDR3 starts with the cysteine, ends with the phenylalanine, and has 17 residues. The DNA shown is the 51-base CDR3, in frame from base 1. V is shortened by 4 bases, J by 4 bases, and the region joining them spans 21 bases. Based on the germline V gene, the CDR1 and CDR2 sequences are SGHTA and FQGNSA. A note on this clonotype: Its antigen is currently not known. One base away there is no much larger clone; base qualities are not given.

Peripheral blood CD8+ and CD4+ T cells from healthy donors, Susac syndrome patients and multiple sclerosis patients were profiled by high-throughput TCR beta sequencing. The Susac syndrome patients fulfilled recently defined diagnostic criteria for definite or probable disease. Bulk CD8+ and CD4+ T cells were purified magnetically by negative isolation, whereas CD8+ TEMRA cells were enriched by FACS. Blood was drawn into EDTA tubes, processed within 24 hours, and PBMCs were isolated by density gradient centrifugation. PBMCs intended for TCR sequencing were cryopreserved in liquid nitrogen and thawed later in a water bath at 37 degrees C. The sorted or isolated CD4+, CD8+ and CD8+ TEMRA cells had a purity of 90% or higher.

This TCR was sampled from a human donor with Susac syndrome. Sequenced sample: CD4+ T cells from PBMCs. The rearrangement joined TRBV7-2 to TRBJ2-3; the D segment cannot be called with confidence. The CDR3 sequence is CASSSRLIRALADTQYF. The bases are TGTGCCAGCAGCTCCAGACTGATTAGAGCCTTAGCAGATACGCAGTATTTT. Reference TRBV7-2 and TRBJ2-3 proteins supply the regions before and after the CDR3; the full variable domain is: GAGVSQSPSNKVTEKGKDVELRCDPISGHTALYWYRQSLGQGLEFLIYFQGNSAPDKSGLPSDRFSAERTGGSVSTLTIQRTQQEDSAVYLCASSSRLIRALADTQYFGPGTRLTVL.